Below, 27 T cell receptor beta chains from the same sample are listed, as sequenced in a study of T cell responses to AZD1222 COVID-19 vaccine. Method: immunoSEQ multiplex PCR; TCRdb's copy keeps in-frame clones and lacks some. The sample comprises 150,000 or so clones, roughly 90% of which are singletons, and 1.4% rests with the top ten. The material was peripheral blood, obtained on day 0 of AZD1222 vaccination. The origin of the receptors is an adult in good health.

The CDR3 DNA reads as TGTGCCAGCAGCCCAGGGGGCTACTCTGGAAACACCATATATTTT. Translation: CASSPGGYSGNTIYF. The V call is TRBV9, the J call TRBJ1-3; TRBD1 matches 8 bases. The CDR3 totals 15 residues. J gave up 0 bases and V 4 bases, and 3 bases lay outside the gene matches. Germline lookup yields CDR1 SGDLS and CDR2 YYNGEE.

The genes are TRBV7-2 and TRBJ1-3, with TRBD1 matching over 7 bases. Germline-derived CDR1 and CDR2 are SGHTA and FQGNSA. The CDR3 consists of 17 residues. The J segment lost 6 bases and the V segment lost 2 bases, leaving 13 bases of the junction unmatched. CDR3 nucleotides: TGTGCCAGCAGCTTAAGTTCGTCAAAGGGGGCGAAAAACACCATATATTTT. It encodes CASSLSSSKGAKNTIYF.

This chain connects TRBV10-3 to TRBJ1-5; D gene ambiguous. CDR3 length equals 14 residues. The V gene's germline CDR1 is ENHRY and CDR2 SYGVKD. The V end was cut by 6 bases, the J end by 6 bases, with 15 bases between. The DNA for the CDR3 is TGTGCCATCAGGGGAGCAGGCCGGAGTCAGCCCCAGCATTTT. Translated: CAIRGAGRSQPQHF.

The chain uses TRBV6-5 and TRBJ2-1; 8 nucleotides agree with TRBD2. The V segment lost 5 bases and the J segment 4 bases; nucleotides outside the gene matches: 7. This CDR3 is 15 amino acids long. The germline CDR1 and CDR2 sequences are MNHEY and SVGAGI. The CDR3: CASSHSGSSYNEQFF. The CDR3 region has the DNA TGTGCCAGCAGTCACAGCGGGAGCTCGTACAATGAGCAGTTCTTC.

The rearrangement uses TRBV19 and TRBJ1-5, with a possible D match to TRBD1 (5 bases). This CDR3 has 14 amino acids. Trimming took off 7 bases at V and 7 bases at J, with 17 bases between the two ends. CDR1 LNHDA and CDR2 SQIVND come from the germline V gene (reference sequence). The CDR3 loop reads CASTPTQGWQPQHF. The DNA for the CDR3 is TGTGCCAGTACCCCGACTCAGGGATGGCAGCCCCAGCATTTT.

This rearrangement joins TRBV19 to TRBJ1-2, with D hard to call. The CDR3 runs to 20 residues. CDR1 and CDR2 (germline): LNHDA, SQIVND (reference sequence). Trimming removed 6 bases at V and 2 bases at J, with 31 bases between. In DNA form, the CDR3 reads TGTGCCAGTAGCACCGGGCGGGTTAGAGGCAGTGAGGGATCCAACTATGGCTACACCTTC. Its translation: CASSTGRVRGSEGSNYGYTF.

V and J are TRBV19 and TRBJ1-4, with TRBD1 matching over 8 bases. Germline V gene data show CDR1 as LNHDA and CDR2 as SQIVND (reference sequence). V lost 0 bases to trimming and J lost 8 bases; unmatched junction nucleotides: 8. The CDR3 contains 16 residues. This chain's CDR3 is CASSIDRGRGREKLFF. The CDR3 DNA sequence: TGTGCCAGTAGTATAGATCGGGGCAGGGGGCGAGAAAAACTGTTTTTT.

This clone was counted only a few times. V is TRBV6-1 and J is TRBJ1-4; D might be TRBD1 (6 bases). CDR1 and CDR2 from the germline V gene are MNHNS and SASEGT. The CDR3 is made up of 16 amino acids. The germline V and J ends were trimmed by 4 bases and 7 bases, with 19 bases remaining between them. The CDR3 spells CASSGGGSVVSEKLFF. In DNA form, the CDR3 reads TGTGCCAGCAGTGGAGGGGGTAGTGTCGTTAGTGAAAAACTGTTTTTT.

The genes are TRBV7-9 and TRBJ2-1; D unresolved. This CDR3 has 13 amino acids. Trimming took off 5 bases at V and 0 bases at J, with 5 bases between the two ends. Germline V gene sequence: CDR1 SEHNR, CDR2 FQNEAQ (reference sequence). CDR3: CASSPNSYNEQFF. The CDR3 bases are TGTGCCAGCAGCCCGAACTCCTACAATGAGCAGTTCTTC.

The chain links TRBV28 to TRBJ2-1; tentative D call: TRBD2 (5 bases). Germline-derived CDR1 and CDR2 are MDHEN and SYDVKM. This CDR3 has 13 residues. V lost 3 bases to trimming and J lost 5 bases, with 8 bases between them. The CDR3 DNA sequence: TGTGCCAGCAGTTTGGGAGCTAACAATGAGCAGTTCTTC. Encoded protein: CASSLGANNEQFF.

This chain uses TRBV6-5 with TRBJ1-6; 8 positions match TRBD1. Per germline, CDR1 MNHEY and CDR2 SVGAGI. The CDR3 is 14 residues long. V lost 6 bases and J lost 9; bases outside the gene matches: 7. The CDR3: CASSADRGGSPLHF. The CDR3 region has the DNA TGTGCCAGCAGCGCTGACAGGGGCGGTTCACCCCTCCACTTT.

The genes are TRBV19 and TRBJ1-2; a possible D gene is TRBD1 (5 bases). The CDR3 length is 12 residues. Germline-derived CDR1 and CDR2 are LNHDA and SQIVND (reference sequence). Trimming left V 6 bases short and J 8 bases short, with 13 bases between. The CDR3, as DNA: TGTGCCAGTAGACAGGCTCGCTGGGGCTACACCTTC. As protein: CASRQARWGYTF.

J is TRBJ2-5 and V is TRBV7-8, with 9 bases fitting TRBD1. V was pared by 9 bases and J by 5 bases, with 7 bases of the junction left unmatched. The CDR3 covers 13 residues. Germline values: CDR1 SGHVS, CDR2 FQNEAQ. The CDR3 is CASIQGAGETQYF. The DNA of the CDR3 is TGTGCCAGTATACAGGGGGCGGGGGAGACCCAGTACTTC.

This chain joins TRBV7-9 and TRBJ2-7, with TRBD2 identical over 13 bases. This CDR3 has 19 amino acids. Per the germline V gene, CDR1 is SEHNR and CDR2 is FQNEAQ (reference sequence). Trimming took 5 bases from V and 2 from J; bases not matched to a gene: 15. As DNA, the CDR3 is TGTGCCAGCAGCGGGGGGCCGGGACTAGCGGGACCATACGCCTACGAGCAGTACTTC. Translation gives CASSGGPGLAGPYAYEQYF.

The rearrangement joins TRBV3-1 (or the pseudogene TRBV3-2) to TRBJ1-3, with no clear D. The CDR3 length is 15 residues. From germline, CDR1 is LGHDT and CDR2 YNNKEL (reference sequence). Trimming cost V 7 bases and J 1 base, with 14 bases left between them. CDR3 sequence reads: CASTSTKKSGNTIYF. The CDR3 nucleotides read TGTGCCAGCACTAGCACCAAAAAGTCTGGAAACACCATATATTTT.

V is TRBV4-2 and J is TRBJ1-5; D is possibly TRBD1 (5 bases). V lost 5 bases to trimming and J lost 5 bases, with 7 bases between them. The length of the CDR3 is 12 residues. In germline, CDR1 is LGHNA, CDR2 YNFKEQ. The CDR3 here is CASSGGDQPQHF. The CDR3, as DNA: TGTGCCAGCAGCGGGGGGGATCAGCCCCAGCATTTT.

This chain joins TRBV24-1 and TRBJ2-7; D not certain. This CDR3 spans 13 amino acids. CDR1 is KGHDR and CDR2 is SFDVKD in the germline V gene. V shed 4 bases and J shed 7 bases, with 13 bases lying between them. The CDR3 DNA sequence: TGTGCCACCAGTGAGCCGGGTGGGTGGGAGCAGTACTTC. Its translation is CATSEPGGWEQYF.

This chain connects TRBV28 to TRBJ2-1; D may match TRBD1 or TRBD2 (5 bases each). From germline, CDR1 is MDHEN and CDR2 SYDVKM. The V gene lost 3 bases and the J gene lost 7 bases, with 7 bases spanning the gap. The CDR3 spans 12 residues. The CDR3 sequence: CASSFWGNEQFF. CDR3 in DNA: TGTGCCAGCAGTTTTTGGGGGAATGAGCAGTTCTTC.

The chain uses TRBV13 and TRBJ2-5, with D possibly matching TRBD2 (6 bases). CDR3 size: 15 residues. In germline, CDR1 is PRHDT, CDR2 FYEKMQ (reference sequence). V was cut by 4 bases and J by 5 bases, with 17 bases left in between. The CDR3 here is CASSYETEGYETQYF. For the CDR3, the DNA is TGTGCCAGCAGCTACGAGACGGAGGGGTATGAGACCCAGTACTTC.

V usage is TRBV7-2 and J usage is TRBJ2-2, with 11 bases matching TRBD1. Germline loops: CDR1 SGHTA, CDR2 FQGNSA. This CDR3 contains 14 residues. The J segment lost 6 bases and the V segment lost 4 bases, leaving 1 base of the junction unmatched. CDR3 region: CASSWDRGAGELFF. The DNA for the CDR3 is TGTGCCAGCAGCTGGGACAGGGGGGCCGGGGAGCTGTTTTTT. Full variable domain (missing parts from reference TRBV7-2 and TRBJ2-2): GAGVSQSPSNKVTEKGKDVELRCDPISGHTALYWYRQSLGQGLEFLIYFQGNSAPDKSGLPSDRFSAERTGGSVSTLTIQRTQQEDSAVYLCASSWDRGAGELFFGEGSRLTVL.

The chain joins TRBV7-9 to TRBJ1-5, with D maybe TRBD1 (5 bases). The V and J ends lost 2 bases and 4 bases respectively, with 9 bases between them. CDR3 length equals 14 residues. Per the germline V gene, CDR1 is SEHNR and CDR2 is FQNEAQ (reference sequence). DNA for the CDR3: TGTGCCAGCAGCTTATCGACAGATAATCAGCCCCAGCATTTT. It yields the protein CASSLSTDNQPQHF. The full variable domain, completed using reference TRBV7-9 and TRBJ1-5, is DTGVSQNPRHKITKRGQNVTFRCDPISEHNRLYWYRQTLGQGPEFLTYFQNEAQLEKSRLLSDRFSAERPKGSFSTLEIQRTEQGDSAMYLCASSLSTDNQPQHFGDGTRLSIL.

On this clone: The sample holds other DNA sequences that translate to the same CDR3. The V and J genes are TRBV18 and TRBJ2-5, with D maybe TRBD2 (6 bases). Germline lookup yields CDR1 KGHSH and CDR2 LQKENI. The ends were cut back, 2 bases at V and 5 bases at J, with 6 bases in the middle. The CDR3 is made up of 12 amino acids. The CDR3 is CASSPGGETQYF. The CDR3 region has the DNA TGTGCCAGCTCACCAGGAGGGGAGACCCAGTACTTC.

There are a few counts of this clone. The CDR3 region has the DNA TGTGCCAGCAGCTTTATGACAGGGGCAAATAATTCACCCCTCCACTTT. Its protein product is CASSFMTGANNSPLHF. The chain is built from TRBV7-2 and TRBJ1-6, with 8 bases aligning to TRBD1. The ends lost 3 bases at V and 5 bases at J; junction bases unmatched: 6. The CDR3 is made up of 16 amino acids. Looked up from germline, CDR1 is SGHTA and CDR2 is FQGNSA.

The rearrangement uses TRBV11-3 and TRBJ2-2; weak D call: TRBD1 (6 bases). Germline CDR1 reads SGHNT; CDR2 reads YENEEA. This CDR3 has 16 residues. V lost 1 base to trimming and J lost 0 bases, with 9 bases between them. CDR3 DNA: TGTGCCAGCAGCTTAGTCGGGACACCGAACACCGGGGAGCTGTTTTTT. Amino acid sequence: CASSLVGTPNTGELFF.

This chain connects TRBV5-6 to TRBJ2-5; D may correspond to TRBD1 or TRBD2 (5 bases each). Germline V gene sequence: CDR1 SGHDT, CDR2 YYEEEE. The CDR3 extends over 14 amino acids. The V and J ends lost 4 bases and 3 bases respectively, with 13 bases between them. The CDR3 coding sequence is TGTGCCAGCAGCCCCGTGGGGGTGGAAGAGACCCAGTACTTC. Translation: CASSPVGVEETQYF.

The rearrangement links TRBV28 to TRBJ2-7; 9 nucleotides align to TRBD1. This CDR3 comprises 16 residues. Germline loops: CDR1 MDHEN, CDR2 SYDVKM. Trimming cost V 4 bases and J 3 bases; bases outside gene matches: 10. CDR3 sequence: CASSSQTRDRVYEQYF. The CDR3 DNA is TGTGCCAGCAGTTCACAAACCCGGGACAGGGTCTACGAGCAGTACTTC.

The chain employs TRBV5-1 and TRBJ2-5; TRBD1 aligns across 9 bases. The V gene's germline CDR1 is SGHRS and CDR2 YFSETQ. V lost 4 bases, J lost 2 bases, and 3 bases stayed unmatched. The CDR3 totals 14 residues. CDR3 nucleotides: TGCGCCAGCAGCGCCGGGACAGGGCAAGAGACCCAGTACTTC. It specifies CASSAGTGQETQYF.